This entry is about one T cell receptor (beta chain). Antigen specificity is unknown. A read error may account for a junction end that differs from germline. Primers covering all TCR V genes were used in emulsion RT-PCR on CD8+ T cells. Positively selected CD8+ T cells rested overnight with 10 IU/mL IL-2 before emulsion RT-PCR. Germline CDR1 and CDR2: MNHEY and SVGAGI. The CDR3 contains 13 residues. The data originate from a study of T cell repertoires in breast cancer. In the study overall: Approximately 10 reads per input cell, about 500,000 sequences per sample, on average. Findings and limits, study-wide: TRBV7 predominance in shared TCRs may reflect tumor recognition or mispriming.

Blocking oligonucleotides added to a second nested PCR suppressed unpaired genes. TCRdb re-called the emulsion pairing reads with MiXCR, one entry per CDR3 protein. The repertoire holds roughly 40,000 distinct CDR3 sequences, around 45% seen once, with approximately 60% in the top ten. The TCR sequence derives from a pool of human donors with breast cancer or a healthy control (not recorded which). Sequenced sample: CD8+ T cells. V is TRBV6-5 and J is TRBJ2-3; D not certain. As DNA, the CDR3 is TGTGCCAACAGTGATGGCTTGGGAGATACGCAGTATTTT. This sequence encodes CANSDGLGDTQYF.